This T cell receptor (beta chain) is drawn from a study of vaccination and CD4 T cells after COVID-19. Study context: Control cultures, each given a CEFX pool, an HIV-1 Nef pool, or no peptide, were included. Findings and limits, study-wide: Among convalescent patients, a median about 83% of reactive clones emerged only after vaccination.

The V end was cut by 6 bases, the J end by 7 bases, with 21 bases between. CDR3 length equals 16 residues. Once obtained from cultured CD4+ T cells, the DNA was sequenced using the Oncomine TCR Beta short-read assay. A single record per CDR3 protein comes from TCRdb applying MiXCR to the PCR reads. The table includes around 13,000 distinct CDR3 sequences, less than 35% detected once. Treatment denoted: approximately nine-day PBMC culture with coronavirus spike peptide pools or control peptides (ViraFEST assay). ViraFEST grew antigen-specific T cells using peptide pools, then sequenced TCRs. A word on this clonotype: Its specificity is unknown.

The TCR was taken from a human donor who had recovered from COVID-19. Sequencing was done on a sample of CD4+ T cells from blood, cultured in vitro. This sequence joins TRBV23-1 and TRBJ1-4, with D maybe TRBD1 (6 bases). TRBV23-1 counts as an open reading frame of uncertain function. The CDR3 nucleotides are TGCGCCAGCAGACCTCAACACGCGGGGGCTATTGAAAAACTGTTTTTT. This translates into CASRPQHAGAIEKLFF.